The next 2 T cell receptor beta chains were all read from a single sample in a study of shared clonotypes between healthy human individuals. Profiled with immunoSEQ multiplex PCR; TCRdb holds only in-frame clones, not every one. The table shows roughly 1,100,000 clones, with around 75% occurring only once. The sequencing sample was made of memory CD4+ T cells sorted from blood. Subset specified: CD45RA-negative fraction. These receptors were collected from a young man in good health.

CDR3 region: CASSLRTGDYGYTF. For the CDR3, the DNA is TGTGCCAGCAGCCTCCGGACAGGAGACTATGGCTACACCTTC. The chain uses TRBV4-2 and TRBJ1-2; 7 nucleotides match TRBD1. The V segment lost 4 bases and the J segment 3 bases; nucleotides outside the gene matches: 5. Germline CDR1 is LGHNA and CDR2 is YNFKEQ. There are 14 residues in the CDR3.

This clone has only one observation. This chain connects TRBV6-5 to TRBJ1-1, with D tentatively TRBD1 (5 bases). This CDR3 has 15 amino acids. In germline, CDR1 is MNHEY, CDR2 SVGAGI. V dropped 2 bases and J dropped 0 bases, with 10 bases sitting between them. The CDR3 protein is CASSYPGKMNTEAFF. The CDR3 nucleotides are TGTGCCAGCAGTTACCCAGGGAAAATGAACACTGAAGCTTTCTTT.